These 10 T cell receptor beta chains came from one sample sequenced in a study of blood T cell repertoires in COVID-19. Measured with immunoSEQ multiplex PCR; TCRdb has only the in-frame clones, and not every one. This table holds more than 85,000 clones, approximately 82% found once. The sample taken for sequencing was peripheral blood. These receptor sequences come from a man between 60 and 75 years old with active or convalescent COVID-19.

This clone was detected a few times. The V gene is TRBV4-3, the J gene TRBJ1-5; no clear D gene. Trimming stripped 1 base from V and 4 bases from J, with 11 bases between. The CDR3 is made up of 15 amino acids. Germline V gene data show CDR1 as LGHNA and CDR2 as YSLEER. CDR3 amino acids: CASSQVRSGNQPQHF. In DNA form, the CDR3 reads TGCGCCAGCAGCCAAGTTCGGTCAGGAAATCAGCCCCAGCATTTT.

V is TRBV4-3 and J is TRBJ2-1; the D gene is possibly TRBD2 (5 bases). This CDR3 region has 20 residues. Trimming removed 0 bases from V and 8 bases from J, with 29 bases in between. In germline, CDR1 is LGHNA, CDR2 YSLEER. CDR3 nucleotides: TGCGCCAGCAGCCAAGATGAGAATAGCGAGACTCCATCTGCCCACGATGAGCAGTTCTTC. Translation: CASSQDENSETPSAHDEQFF.

The chain uses TRBV2 and TRBJ2-4; D uncertain. Trimming cost V 3 bases and J 0 bases, with 15 bases left between them. The CDR3 consists of 17 residues. Germline V gene data show CDR1 as SNHLY and CDR2 as FYNNEI. The CDR3: CASSDRSERLAKNIQYF. The CDR3 nucleotides read TGTGCCAGCAGTGATCGATCCGAGAGACTAGCCAAAAACATTCAGTACTTC.

The chain uses TRBV7-2 and TRBJ1-3; the D gene is possibly TRBD1 (5 bases). V lost 2 bases, J lost 5 bases, and 10 bases lay in between. Germline loops: CDR1 SGHTA, CDR2 FQGNSA. There are 14 residues in the CDR3. The CDR3 bases are TGTGCCAGCAGCTTACGGCAGGGCCGAAACACCATATATTTT. Protein sequence: CASSLRQGRNTIYF.

This rearrangement joins TRBV3-1 (or the pseudogene TRBV3-2) to TRBJ1-5; 7 bases line up with TRBD1. V shed 0 bases, J shed 7 bases, and the junction held 6 bases outside the gene matches. Germline V CDR1 and CDR2: LGHDT, YNNKEL (reference sequence). The CDR3 covers 15 residues. The CDR3 region is CASSQDATGVQPQHF. CDR3 DNA: TGTGCCAGCAGCCAAGATGCCACAGGGGTCCAGCCCCAGCATTTT.

The rearrangement joins TRBV5-8 to TRBJ2-3; TRBD1 is a possible D gene (6 bases). CDR1 SGHTS and CDR2 YDEGEE come from the germline V gene. Trimming removed 5 bases from V and 1 base from J, with 11 bases in between. The CDR3 is 14 residues long. The CDR3, as DNA: TGTGCCAGCAGGATATACAGGGGCACAGATACGCAGTATTTT. Amino acid sequence: CASRIYRGTDTQYF.

CDR3 DNA sequence: TGTGCCAGCAGTTACCGGTTTACTAGCGGGGGTGGAAATGAGCAGTTCTTC. Amino acid sequence: CASSYRFTSGGGNEQFF. The chain carries TRBV6-2 or TRBV6-3 and TRBJ2-1; 11 bases fit TRBD2. V trimming: 2 bases; J trimming: 7 bases; junction bases outside the gene matches: 10. CDR3 length: 17 residues. The germline CDR1 and CDR2 sequences are MNHEY and SVGEGT.

The CDR3 here is CASSLSGSGGHEQYF. CDR3 bases: TGCGCCAGCAGCCTCAGCGGTAGCGGTGGCCACGAGCAGTACTTC. The chain combines TRBV4-1 with TRBJ2-7, with a weak D call TRBD2 (6 bases). The CDR3 sequence is 15 residues long. The germline V and J ends were trimmed by 4 bases and 5 bases, with 18 bases remaining between them. Germline assignment: CDR1 MGHRA and CDR2 YSYEKL.

The J gene is TRBJ2-5, the V gene TRBV11-3; weak D call: TRBD2 (5 bases). V was shortened by 4 bases and J by 1 base, with 13 bases between the two germline ends. The CDR3 runs 15 residues. CDR1 SGHNT and CDR2 YENEEA come from the germline V gene. CDR3 in DNA: TGTGCCAGCAGCTCCCTCTGGGAGACCCAAGAGACCCAGTACTTC. It encodes CASSSLWETQETQYF.

The chain employs TRBV7-2 and TRBJ1-2; TRBD1 might be the D (6 bases). Per the germline V gene, CDR1 is SGHTA and CDR2 is FQGNSA. The ends were cut back, 2 bases at V and 6 bases at J, with 13 bases in the middle. The CDR3 spans 14 residues. The CDR3 region has the DNA TGTGCCAGCAGCTTACTAGGGGGTTCTGATGGCTACACCTTC. It encodes CASSLLGGSDGYTF.